This TCR beta chain was sequenced for a study of monozygotic twins with inflammatory bowel disease. Study-level points and caveats: No repertoire similarity difference was seen between concordant and discordant twins; power was possibly limited. Healthy twins shared more clonotypes with others than IBD patients, most markedly active ones.

Turning to this clonotype: Its antigen is as yet unknown.

Germline V CDR1 and CDR2: MNHEY, SMNVEV (reference sequence). The CDR3 is 15 residues long. TCR libraries were prepared from roughly 3,500 ng total RNA each. A template switching step added UMIs, each with a 6-nucleotide sample barcode. TCRdb reworked the 5' RACE reads into one entry per CDR3 protein, no DNA. Its table records approximately 330,000 distinct CDR3 sequences. The sequenced material came from blood. The chain links TRBV27 to TRBJ1-3; TCRdb gives TRBD1 as the D gene, but with no DNA this cannot be confirmed. The source is a human donor with ulcerative colitis or Crohn's disease, or a healthy co-twin of an affected twin (not recorded which). CDR3 sequence: CASSLGTGAGNTIYF.